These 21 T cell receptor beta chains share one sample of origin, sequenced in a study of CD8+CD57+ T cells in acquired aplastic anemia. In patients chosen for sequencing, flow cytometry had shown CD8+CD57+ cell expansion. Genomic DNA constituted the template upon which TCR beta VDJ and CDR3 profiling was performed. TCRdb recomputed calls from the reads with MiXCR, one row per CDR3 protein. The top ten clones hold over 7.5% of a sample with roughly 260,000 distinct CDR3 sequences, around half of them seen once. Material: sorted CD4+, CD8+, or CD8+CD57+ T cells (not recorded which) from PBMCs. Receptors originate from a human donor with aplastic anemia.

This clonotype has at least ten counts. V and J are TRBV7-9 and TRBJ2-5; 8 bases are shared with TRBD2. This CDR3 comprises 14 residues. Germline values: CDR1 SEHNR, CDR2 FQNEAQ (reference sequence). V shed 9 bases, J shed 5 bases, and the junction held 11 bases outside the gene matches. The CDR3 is CASRHGGAGETQYF. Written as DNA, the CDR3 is TGTGCCAGTAGGCACGGGGGGGCCGGGGAGACCCAGTACTTC.

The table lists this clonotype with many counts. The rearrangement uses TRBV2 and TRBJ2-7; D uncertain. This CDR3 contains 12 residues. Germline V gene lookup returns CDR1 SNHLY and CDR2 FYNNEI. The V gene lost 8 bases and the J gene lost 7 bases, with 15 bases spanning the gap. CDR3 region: CASLEPVGEQYF. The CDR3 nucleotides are TGTGCCAGCCTGGAACCAGTGGGTGAGCAGTACTTC.

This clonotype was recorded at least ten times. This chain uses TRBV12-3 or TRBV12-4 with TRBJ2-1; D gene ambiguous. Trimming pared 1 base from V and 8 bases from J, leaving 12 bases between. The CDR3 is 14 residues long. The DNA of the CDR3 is TGTGCCAGCAGTTTAGATTATGAGAAGGATGAGCAGTTCTTC. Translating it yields CASSLDYEKDEQFF.

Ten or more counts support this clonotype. The CDR3 DNA is TGTGCCAGTAGTATTAGGGACAGGGGGTTAAGTTCACCCCTCCACTTT. Translation gives CASSIRDRGLSSPLHF. This chain connects TRBV19 to TRBJ1-6, with 11 nucleotides matching TRBD1. Germline assignment: CDR1 LNHDA and CDR2 SQIVND (reference sequence). V gave up 3 bases and J gave up 9 bases; unmatched junction bases: 7. The CDR3 extends over 16 amino acids.

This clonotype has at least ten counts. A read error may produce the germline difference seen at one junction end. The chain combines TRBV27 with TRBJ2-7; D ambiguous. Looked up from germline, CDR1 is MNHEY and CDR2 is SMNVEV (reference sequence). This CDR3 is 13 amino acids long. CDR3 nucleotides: TGTGCCAGCAGCCCGACGTTGGGATACGAGCAGTATTTC. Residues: CASSPTLGYEQYF.

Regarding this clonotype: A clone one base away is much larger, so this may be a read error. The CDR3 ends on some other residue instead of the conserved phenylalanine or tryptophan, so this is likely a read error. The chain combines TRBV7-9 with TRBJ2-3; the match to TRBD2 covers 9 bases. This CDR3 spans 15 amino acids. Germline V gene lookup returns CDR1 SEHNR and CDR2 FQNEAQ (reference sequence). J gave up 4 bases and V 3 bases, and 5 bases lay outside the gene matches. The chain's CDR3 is CASSLGASGADTQYS. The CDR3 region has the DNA TGTGCCAGCAGCTTGGGGGCTAGCGGGGCAGATACGCAGTATTCT.

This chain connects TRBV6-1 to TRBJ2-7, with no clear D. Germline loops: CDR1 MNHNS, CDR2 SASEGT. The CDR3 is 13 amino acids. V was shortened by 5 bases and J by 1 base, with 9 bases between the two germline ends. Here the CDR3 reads CASSTRPSYEQYF. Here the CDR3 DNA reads TGTGCCAGCAGTACACGGCCATCCTACGAGCAGTACTTC.

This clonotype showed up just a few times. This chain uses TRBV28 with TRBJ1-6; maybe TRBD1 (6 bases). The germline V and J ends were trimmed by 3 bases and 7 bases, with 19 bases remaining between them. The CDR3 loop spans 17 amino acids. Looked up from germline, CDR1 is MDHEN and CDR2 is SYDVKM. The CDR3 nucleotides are TGTGCCAGCAGTTTGTCTTGGACAGTGATCGCCAATTCACCCCTCCACTTT. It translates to CASSLSWTVIANSPLHF.

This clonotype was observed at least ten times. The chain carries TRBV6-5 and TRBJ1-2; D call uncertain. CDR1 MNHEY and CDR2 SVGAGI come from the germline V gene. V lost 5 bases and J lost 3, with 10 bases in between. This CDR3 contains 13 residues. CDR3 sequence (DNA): TGTGCCAGCAGTATTAGCCAGGACTATGGCTACACCTTC. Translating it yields CASSISQDYGYTF.

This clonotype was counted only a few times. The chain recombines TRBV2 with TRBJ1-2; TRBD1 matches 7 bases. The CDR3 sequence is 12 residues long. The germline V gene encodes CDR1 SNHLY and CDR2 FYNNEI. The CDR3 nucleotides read TGTGCTAAGACAACAGGGGAGTATGGCTACACCTTC. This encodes CAKTTGEYGYTF. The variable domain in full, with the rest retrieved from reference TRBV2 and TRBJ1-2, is EPEVTQTPSHQVTQMGQEVILRCVPISNHLYFYWYRQILGQKVEFLVSFYNNEISEKSEIFDDQFSVERPDGSNFTLKIRSTKLEDSAMYFCAKTTGEYGYTFGSGTRLTVV.

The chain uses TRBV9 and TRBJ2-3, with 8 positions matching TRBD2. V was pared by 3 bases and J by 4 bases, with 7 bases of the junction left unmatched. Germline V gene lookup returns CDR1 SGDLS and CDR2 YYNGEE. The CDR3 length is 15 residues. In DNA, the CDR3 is TGTGCCAGCAGCGGGAGCGGGAGTGGCCCAGATACGCAGTATTTT. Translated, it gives CASSGSGSGPDTQYF.

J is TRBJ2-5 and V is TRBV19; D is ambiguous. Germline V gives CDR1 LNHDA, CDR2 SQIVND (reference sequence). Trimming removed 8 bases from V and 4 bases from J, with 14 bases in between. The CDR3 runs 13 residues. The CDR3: CASGPRKGETQYF. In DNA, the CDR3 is TGTGCCAGTGGGCCAAGGAAAGGAGAGACCCAGTACTTC.

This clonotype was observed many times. This CDR3 is CASSVVGGPYEQYF. The CDR3 region has the DNA TGTGCCAGCAGTGTCGTGGGAGGGCCCTACGAGCAGTACTTC. The rearrangement joins TRBV28 to TRBJ2-7; 7 positions agree with TRBD2. The length of the CDR3 is 14 residues. V trimming: 5 bases; J trimming: 2 bases; junction bases outside the gene matches: 6. The germline CDR1 and CDR2 sequences are MDHEN and SYDVKM.

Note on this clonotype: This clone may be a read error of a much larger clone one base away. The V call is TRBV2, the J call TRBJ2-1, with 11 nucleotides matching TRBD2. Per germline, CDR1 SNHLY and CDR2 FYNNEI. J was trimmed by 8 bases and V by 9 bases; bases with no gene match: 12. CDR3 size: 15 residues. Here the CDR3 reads CASHIAGGPVDEQFF. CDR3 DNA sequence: TGTGCCAGTCATATAGCGGGAGGGCCGGTAGATGAGCAGTTCTTC. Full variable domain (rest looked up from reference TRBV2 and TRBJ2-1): EPEVTQTPSHQVTQMGQEVILRCVPISNHLYFYWYRQILGQKVEFLVSFYNNEISEKSEIFDDQFSVERPDGSNFTLKIRSTKLEDSAMYFCASHIAGGPVDEQFFGPGTRLTVL.

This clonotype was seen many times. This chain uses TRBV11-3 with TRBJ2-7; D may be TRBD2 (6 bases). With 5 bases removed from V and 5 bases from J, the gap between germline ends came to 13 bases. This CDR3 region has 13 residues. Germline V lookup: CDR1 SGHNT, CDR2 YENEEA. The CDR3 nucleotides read TGTGCCAGCAGCCCCGGGACTCAGAACGAGCAGTACTTC. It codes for CASSPGTQNEQYF. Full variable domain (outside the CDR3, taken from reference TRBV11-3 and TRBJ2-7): EAGVVQSPRYKIIEKKQPVAFWCNPISGHNTLYWYLQNLGQGPELLIRYENEEAVDDSQLPKDRFSAERLKGVDSTLKIQPAELGDSAVYLCASSPGTQNEQYFGPGTRLTVT.

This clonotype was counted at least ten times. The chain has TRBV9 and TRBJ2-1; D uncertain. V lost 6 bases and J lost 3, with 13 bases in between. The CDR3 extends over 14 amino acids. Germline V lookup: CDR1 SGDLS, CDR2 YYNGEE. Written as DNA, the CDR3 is TGTGCCAGCAACCAAGGGCGCCTCTACAATGAGCAGTTCTTC. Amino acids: CASNQGRLYNEQFF.

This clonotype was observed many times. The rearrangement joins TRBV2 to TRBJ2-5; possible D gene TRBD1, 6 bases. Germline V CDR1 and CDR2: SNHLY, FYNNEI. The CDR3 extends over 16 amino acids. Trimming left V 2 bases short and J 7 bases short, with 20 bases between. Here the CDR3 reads CASSEFRDTLLWTQYF. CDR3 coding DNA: TGTGCCAGCAGTGAATTTCGGGACACCCTATTGTGGACCCAGTACTTC.

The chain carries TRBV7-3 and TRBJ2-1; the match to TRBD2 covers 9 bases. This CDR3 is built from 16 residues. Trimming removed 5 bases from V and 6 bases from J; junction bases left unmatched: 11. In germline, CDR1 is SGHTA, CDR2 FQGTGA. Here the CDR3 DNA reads TGTGCCAGCAGCCCGGGCGGGACTAGCATCTTCAATGAGCAGTTCTTC. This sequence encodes CASSPGGTSIFNEQFF.

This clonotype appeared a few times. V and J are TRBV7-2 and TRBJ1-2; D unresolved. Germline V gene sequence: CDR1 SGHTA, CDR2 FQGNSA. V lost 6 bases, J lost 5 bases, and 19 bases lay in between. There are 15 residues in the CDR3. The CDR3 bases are TGTGCCAGCAGTGACGCCACGAGGACTGCGTATGGCTACACCTTC. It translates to CASSDATRTAYGYTF.

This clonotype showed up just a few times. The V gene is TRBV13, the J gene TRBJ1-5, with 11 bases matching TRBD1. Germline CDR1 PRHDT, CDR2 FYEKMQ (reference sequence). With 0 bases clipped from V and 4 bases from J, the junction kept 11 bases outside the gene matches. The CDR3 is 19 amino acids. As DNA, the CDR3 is TGTGCCAGCAGCTTAGGCCGATTGGACAGGGGGCGGTCAAATCAGCCCCAGCATTTT. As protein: CASSLGRLDRGRSNQPQHF.

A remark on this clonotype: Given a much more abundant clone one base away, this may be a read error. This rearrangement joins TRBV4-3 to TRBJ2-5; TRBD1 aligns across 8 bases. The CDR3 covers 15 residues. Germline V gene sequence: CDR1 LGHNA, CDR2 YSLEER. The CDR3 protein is CVSSLDRGFQETQYF. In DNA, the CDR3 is TGCGTCAGCAGCCTTGACAGGGGATTCCAAGAGACCCAGTACTTC.